This passage covers 19 T cell receptor beta chains from one sample sequenced in a study of blood T cell repertoires in COVID-19. The repertoire was sequenced with immunoSEQ multiplex PCR; TCRdb's copy has only in-frame clones and lacks some. The profile covers 55,000 to 80,000 clones, with less than 85% appearing a single time and roughly 18% taken by the ten largest. The sequenced sample consisted of peripheral blood. All receptors derive from a man aged 55-75 years with acute or convalescent COVID-19.

V and J are TRBV11-2 and TRBJ1-1, with a weak D call TRBD1 (5 bases). Trimming took off 0 bases at V and 0 bases at J, with 8 bases between the two ends. This CDR3 spans 15 amino acids. The germline gives CDR1 SGHAT, CDR2 FQNNGV. The chain's CDR3 is CASSLDGHLNTEAFF. CDR3 bases: TGTGCCAGCAGCTTAGATGGACATTTGAACACTGAAGCTTTCTTT. Variable domain in full (rest from reference TRBV11-2 and TRBJ1-1): EAGVAQSPRYKIIEKRQSVAFWCNPISGHATLYWYQQILGQGPKLLIQFQNNGVVDDSQLPKDRFSAERLKGVDSTLKIQPAKLEDSAVYLCASSLDGHLNTEAFFGQGTRLTVV.

J is TRBJ1-2 and V is TRBV28; no clear D. Trimming took 4 bases from V and 0 from J, leaving 12 bases between them. The V gene's germline CDR1 is MDHEN and CDR2 SYDVKM. The CDR3 runs 15 residues. The CDR3 region is CASSSLSGANYGYTF. CDR3 in DNA: TGTGCCAGCAGTTCCCTGTCGGGAGCTAACTATGGCTACACCTTC.

The CDR3 coding sequence is TGTGCCAGCAGTGAGGGGGGGACCCAGTACTTC. Translation: CASSEGGTQYF. The V and J genes are TRBV2 and TRBJ2-5; D possibly corresponds to TRBD2 (6 bases). V was clipped by 3 bases and J by 7 bases, with 6 bases between them. Germline V gene data show CDR1 as SNHLY and CDR2 as FYNNEI. The CDR3 has 11 amino acids.

V is TRBV9 and J is TRBJ2-3, with TRBD2 matching 11 bases. Germline CDR1 is SGDLS and CDR2 is YYNGEE. The CDR3 extends over 18 amino acids. V shed 1 base and J 5 bases; nucleotides not matched to a gene: 12. The CDR3 loop is CASSVSGTSGTNGDTQYF. DNA for the CDR3: TGTGCCAGCAGCGTATCTGGGACTAGCGGAACAAACGGAGATACGCAGTATTTT.

This chain joins TRBV18 and TRBJ2-1; no reliable D call. CDR1 is KGHSH and CDR2 is LQKENI in the germline V gene. V lost 3 bases and J lost 3, with 6 bases in between. The CDR3 extends over 13 amino acids. In DNA, the CDR3 is TGTGCCAGCTCACCGACACACTACAATGAGCAGTTCTTC. Its translation is CASSPTHYNEQFF.

The V gene is TRBV18, the J gene TRBJ2-2; D ambiguous. The CDR3 runs to 14 residues. V lost 4 bases, J lost 0 bases, and 6 bases lay in between. From germline, CDR1 is KGHSH and CDR2 LQKENI. CDR3 protein: CASSQQPNTGELFF. DNA of the CDR3: TGTGCCAGCTCACAACAACCGAACACCGGGGAGCTGTTTTTT.

The chain is built from TRBV7-2 and TRBJ2-7; perhaps TRBD1 as D (5 bases). V shed 1 base and J shed 7 bases, with 14 bases lying between them. The germline gives CDR1 SGHTA, CDR2 FQGNSA. This CDR3 has 14 amino acids. This CDR3 reads CASSLDPPREEQYF. CDR3 bases: TGTGCCAGCAGCTTAGACCCTCCCAGGGAAGAGCAGTACTTC.

This clone occurred a few times. This chain uses TRBV20-1 with TRBJ1-1; a weak D match, TRBD1 (6 bases). The V gene lost 3 bases and the J gene lost 0 bases, with 14 bases spanning the gap. Germline V gene lookup returns CDR1 DFQATT and CDR2 SNEGSKA (reference sequence). This CDR3 is 15 amino acids long. The CDR3 nucleotides are TGCAGTGCTAGTTGGGGGCGCGAAATGAACACTGAAGCTTTCTTT. It specifies CSASWGREMNTEAFF.

This chain links TRBV7-3 with TRBJ2-1; D possibly corresponds to TRBD2 (5 bases). The CDR3 is 17 amino acids. The germline V gene has CDR1 SGHTA and CDR2 FQGTGA. V was trimmed by 5 bases and J by 0 bases, leaving 17 bases between them. CDR3 DNA: TGTGCCAGCAGCCCCGGAGGCGGGCGGAGCTCCTACAATGAGCAGTTCTTC. This codes for CASSPGGGRSSYNEQFF.

The gene calls are TRBV19 and TRBJ2-7, with 7 bases matching TRBD1. The CDR3 contains 16 residues. Germline assignment: CDR1 LNHDA and CDR2 SQIVND (reference sequence). With V trimmed by 6 bases and J by 3 bases, 14 bases remained unmatched. The DNA of the CDR3 is TGTGCCAGTAGCCCCTTCCCGGGACAGTTCTTCTACGAGCAGTACTTC. Protein product: CASSPFPGQFFYEQYF.

V is TRBV5-1 and J is TRBJ2-3, with D possibly being TRBD1 (6 bases). The germline V gene has CDR1 SGHRS and CDR2 YFSETQ. The CDR3 is 16 residues long. The V and J ends lost 2 bases and 2 bases respectively, with 15 bases between them. CDR3 nucleotide sequence: TGCGCCAGCAGCTTCGGCGCTATGGGGGCCACAGATACGCAGTATTTT. Its protein product is CASSFGAMGATDTQYF.

This clone is a singleton in its sample. The genes are TRBV12-5 and TRBJ1-1; 8 positions agree with TRBD1. From germline, CDR1 is LGHNT and CDR2 FRNRAP. V shed 3 bases, J shed 4 bases, and the junction held 7 bases outside the gene matches. The CDR3 loop spans 15 amino acids. The CDR3 bases are TGTGCTAGTGGTTTCACTCAGGGGGCTGGCACTGAAGCTTTCTTT. This sequence encodes CASGFTQGAGTEAFF.

This clone was detected once. The chain couples TRBV27 to TRBJ2-1; D unresolved. CDR1 MNHEY and CDR2 SMNVEV come from the germline V gene (reference sequence). Trimming pared 6 bases from V and 8 bases from J, leaving 8 bases between. The CDR3 is 11 residues long. The DNA for the CDR3 is TGTGCCAGCAGACGCCAGGATGAGCAGTTCTTC. This translates into CASRRQDEQFF.

The CDR3 DNA sequence: TGTGCCAGTAGTATATCGGACAGGGCATTCTACGAGCAGTACTTC. Residues: CASSISDRAFYEQYF. The V and J genes are TRBV19 and TRBJ2-7; 8 nucleotides line up with TRBD1. The CDR3 has 15 residues. CDR1 is LNHDA, CDR2 SQIVND, per germline (reference sequence). With 2 bases clipped from V and 3 bases from J, the junction kept 6 bases outside the gene matches. The full variable domain, with the rest looked up from reference TRBV19 and TRBJ2-7, is DGGITQSPKYLFRKEGQNVTLSCEQNLNHDAMYWYRQDPGQGLRLIYYSQIVNDFQKGDIAEGYSVSREKKESFPLTVTSAQKNPTAFYLCASSISDRAFYEQYFGPGTRLTVT.

The rearrangement joins TRBV30 to TRBJ2-2, with 9 bases identical to TRBD1. CDR3 length equals 16 residues. J was trimmed by 6 bases and V by 1 base; bases with no gene match: 9. Per germline, CDR1 GTSNPN and CDR2 SVGIG (reference sequence). This CDR3 is CAWSDRDRVFPGELFF. The CDR3 coding sequence is TGTGCCTGGAGTGACCGGGACAGGGTATTTCCCGGGGAGCTGTTTTTT.

V and J are TRBV5-6 and TRBJ2-3; TRBD1 matches 7 bases. There are 15 residues in the CDR3. J was trimmed by 6 bases and V by 4 bases; bases with no gene match: 11. The germline CDR1 and CDR2 sequences are SGHDT and YYEEEE. The DNA for the CDR3 is TGTGCCAGCAGCCTATTGACAGGGTCCGCGGATACGCAGTATTTT. This gives the protein CASSLLTGSADTQYF.

This chain uses TRBV27 with TRBJ2-3; 11 nucleotides match TRBD1. The germline gives CDR1 MNHEY, CDR2 SMNVEV (reference sequence). CDR3 size: 14 residues. The V segment lost 5 bases and the J segment 4 bases; nucleotides outside the gene matches: 2. The CDR3 region has the DNA TGTGCCAGCAGTGGGGACAGGGGGGCAGATACGCAGTATTTT. Its protein product is CASSGDRGADTQYF.

This chain's CDR3 is CASSLQGNGYTF. In DNA form, the CDR3 reads TGTGCCAGCAGTTTACAGGGTAACGGCTACACCTTC. This chain uses TRBV6-6 with TRBJ1-2; TRBD1 might be the D (6 bases). Trimming removed 4 bases from V and 8 bases from J, with 11 bases in between. This CDR3 comprises 12 residues. The V gene's germline CDR1 is MNHNY and CDR2 SVGAGI (reference sequence).

The rearrangement uses TRBV10-3 and TRBJ1-1; unclear D gene. The germline gives CDR1 ENHRY, CDR2 SYGVKD. V dropped 4 bases and J dropped 1 base, with 10 bases sitting between them. The CDR3 runs 14 residues. The CDR3, as DNA: TGTGCCATCAGTGTGGGCAGCCAGAACACTGAAGCTTTCTTT. This codes for CAISVGSQNTEAFF.